These 6 T cell receptor beta chains came from one sample sequenced in a study of shared clonotypes between healthy human individuals. The table came from immunoSEQ multiplex PCR; TCRdb's copy has only in-frame clones and leaves some out. The sample lists about 690,000 clones; 90% were seen once. Material for sequencing was memory CD8+ T cells from PBMCs. As for subset: CD45RO+ cells pooled with CCR7-negative TemRA cells. All receptors derive from a man aged 18 to 29 in good health. Some clones in this sample may be carry-over from other donors' samples.

The genes are TRBV30 and TRBJ2-7; D ambiguous. In germline, CDR1 is GTSNPN, CDR2 SVGIG (reference sequence). The V end lost 2 bases, the J end lost 7 bases, and 12 bases lay between the germline ends. The CDR3 totals 12 residues. CDR3 nucleotides: TGTGCCTGGAGTTGGGTAGCTTGGGAGCAGTACTTC. Translation gives CAWSWVAWEQYF. The entire variable domain, with the rest obtained from reference TRBV30 and TRBJ2-7, is as follows: SQTIHQWPATLVQPVGSPLSLECTVEGTSNPNLYWYRQAAGRGLQLLFYSVGIGQISSEVPQNLSASRPQDRQFILSSKKLLLSDSGFYLCAWSWVAWEQYFGPGTRLTVT.

This clone has only one observation. The V call is TRBV7-9, the J call TRBJ2-2; D may be TRBD1 or TRBD2 (5 bases each). The V and J ends lost 8 bases and 6 bases respectively, with 16 bases between them. The CDR3 is 14 amino acids. CDR1 is SEHNR and CDR2 is FQNEAQ in the germline V gene (reference sequence). DNA for the CDR3: TGTGCCAGCGTTGGGCCGAGGGGCTCCGGGGAGCTGTTTTTT. It specifies CASVGPRGSGELFF.

The V call is TRBV29-1, the J call TRBJ2-1; the match to TRBD2 covers 9 bases. The V and J ends lost 6 bases and 2 bases, in that order; junction bases with no gene match: 11. The CDR3 contains 16 residues. CDR1 is SQVTM, CDR2 ANQGSEA, per germline. CDR3 in amino acids: CSVLEKREATYNEQFF. As DNA, the CDR3 is TGCAGCGTCCTAGAAAAGCGGGAGGCCACCTACAATGAGCAGTTCTTC.

The J gene is TRBJ2-7, the V gene TRBV7-9; 9 nucleotides match TRBD2. This CDR3 has 16 residues. J gave up 3 bases and V 5 bases, and 11 bases lay outside the gene matches. Germline-derived CDR1 and CDR2 are SEHNR and FQNEAQ (reference sequence). CDR3 loop: CASSPGEAGGLYEQYF. In DNA form, the CDR3 reads TGTGCCAGCAGCCCCGGGGAAGCGGGAGGCCTCTACGAGCAGTACTTC. Together with reference TRBV7-9 and TRBJ2-7, the CDR3 gives the full variable domain: DTGVSQNPRHKITKRGQNVTFRCDPISEHNRLYWYRQTLGQGPEFLTYFQNEAQLEKSRLLSDRFSAERPKGSFSTLEIQRTEQGDSAMYLCASSPGEAGGLYEQYFGPGTRLTVT.

The chain links TRBV9 to TRBJ2-3; 8 positions match TRBD2. The CDR3 spans 16 residues. The junction had 3 bases not matched to a gene; V was cut back by 0 bases and J by 0 bases. Germline V CDR1 and CDR2: SGDLS, YYNGEE. CDR3 coding DNA: TGTGCCAGCAGCGTAGGTCGGGGGGGGAGCACAGATACGCAGTATTTT. Translation: CASSVGRGGSTDTQYF.

The J gene is TRBJ1-5, the V gene TRBV15, with D unclear. Germline V gene data show CDR1 as LNHNV and CDR2 as YYDKDF (reference sequence). The CDR3 runs 14 residues. Trimming took off 8 bases at V and 3 bases at J, with 14 bases between the two ends. CDR3: CATRTAGNNQPQHF. The DNA for the CDR3 is TGTGCCACCCGAACGGCGGGAAACAATCAGCCCCAGCATTTT.